This TCR beta chain was recorded in a study of shared clonotypes between healthy human individuals. Study-wide results and caveats: A few donors had 5% to 6.5% of their naive CD4 clonotypes in common.

Naive CD8 cells lacked CD45RO, underwent positive selection for CCR7 and left out terminally differentiated effector memory CD45RA+ cells. Measured with immunoSEQ multiplex PCR; TCRdb has only the in-frame clones, and not every one. The profile covers approximately 1.9 million clones, with roughly 93% appearing a single time and more than 1.5% taken by the ten largest. Only one count was recorded for this clone. Its antigen is currently unknown. The specimen sequenced was naive CD8+ T cells from PBMCs. The sequence derives from a man between 18 and 29 years old in good health. Some clones in this sample may be carry-over from other donors' samples.

The CDR3 sequence is CASSPPPRQGGDHEQYF. CDR3 coding DNA: TGTGCCAGCAGTCCCCCTCCCCGACAGGGGGGTGACCACGAGCAGTACTTC. The V call is TRBV27, the J call TRBJ2-7; the match to TRBD1 covers 9 bases. The CDR3 is 17 amino acids. Germline V gene data show CDR1 as MNHEY and CDR2 as SMNVEV (reference sequence). V lost 5 bases, J lost 5 bases, and 16 bases stayed unmatched.